This T cell receptor (beta chain) was documented in a study of CD8 T cells in ankylosing spondylitis listed by TCRdb under 2017. Describing the broader study: T cell receptor beta repertoires were profiled in healthy donors and ankylosing spondylitis patients so that disease-linked TCR variants could be found. The whole study cohort included 95 to 130 healthy donors and around 25 ankylosing spondylitis patients. Peripheral blood samples were taken, and synovial fluid was additionally collected from ankylosing spondylitis patients. Study-wide conclusions, independent of this receptor: Some motif variants had previously been reported in the synovial fluid and blood of reactive arthritis patients, which suggests shared mechanisms of disease initiation. A CD8+ phenotype was shown by the disease-linked clones, which were found at relatively low frequencies in peripheral blood. The disease-linked clones were reported as significantly enriched in matched synovial fluid samples from ankylosing spondylitis patients. Blood from ankylosing spondylitis patients appeared to be characterized by a TCR beta motif composed of several highly homologous amino acid variants.

From its cysteine to its phenylalanine, the CDR3 spans 14 amino acids. The only DNA kept is the CDR3, 42 bases in frame from the first base. Cut back by 0 bases and 7 bases, the V and J ends lie 10 bases apart. The listed sequencing device is Illumina HiSeq 2500. TCR beta libraries were prepared by quantitative 5'-RACE with molecular barcodes. As for how the authors treated the data: Disease-linked TCR variants were identified with a new computational method built on a probabilistic model of VDJ rearrangement. TCRdb reran the public reads through fastp at Q25 and MiXCR, keeping productive beta chains. CDR3 protein sequences are deduplicated, and each keeps its most common genes and DNA. Here the V and J calls rest on TCRdb's processing, not on the authors' analysis. Present in this sample are 250,000 to 350,000 distinct CDR3 sequences, under 25% of which were seen just once. The ten largest make up about 3.5% of the sample.

In this sample, this clonotype turned up a few times. Which antigen it targets is not known. No much larger clone is present one base from it, and per-base qualities are unavailable. The chain is encoded by TRBV12-3 or TRBV12-4 joined to TRBJ2-4; perhaps TRBD2 is the D gene, with 7 bases matching. This receptor was taken from a female donor with ankylosing spondylitis or in good health (not recorded which). The material sequenced was blood, either unsorted or a sorted T cell fraction (not recorded which). The nucleotide sequence is TGTGCCAGCAGTTTAGCGGGAGGGGGGAACATTCAGTACTTC. The resulting protein is CASSLAGGGNIQYF.